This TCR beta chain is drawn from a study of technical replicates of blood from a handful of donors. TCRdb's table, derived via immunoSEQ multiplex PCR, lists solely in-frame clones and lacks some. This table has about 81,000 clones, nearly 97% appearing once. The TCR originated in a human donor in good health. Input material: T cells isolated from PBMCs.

CDR3 DNA sequence: TGTGCCAGCAGTTACGAAGCCGCCTCCTACGAGCAGTACTTC. As protein: CASSYEAASYEQYF. The chain has TRBV6-5 and TRBJ2-7, with D hard to call. The CDR3 is 14 amino acids. Between the trimmed V and J ends, which lost 2 bases and 0 bases, there was a span of 8 bases. Germline V gene lookup returns CDR1 MNHEY and CDR2 SVGAGI.